These 6 T cell receptor beta chains originate from one sample sequenced in a study of T cells in Graves' hyperthyroidism and ophthalmopathy. TCR beta CDR3 sequences were amplified from RNA transcripts. HTBI primers were used for first-round RT-PCR of the TCR CDR3. TCRdb recomputed calls from the multiplex PCR reads with MiXCR, one row per CDR3 protein. The data hold roughly 300,000 distinct CDR3 sequences, with under 30% observed a single time. Sequenced: blood. Receptors originate from a man aged 40-55 years with Graves' hyperthyroidism that later progressed to Graves' ophthalmopathy.

There are many counts of this clonotype. This chain uses TRBV12-3 or TRBV12-4 with TRBJ2-5; 8 nucleotides match TRBD2. Trimming removed 3 bases from V and 4 bases from J; junction bases left unmatched: 4. The CDR3 extends over 14 amino acids. The DNA of the CDR3 is TGTGCCAGCAGTTTTGCACTAGCGGTAGAGACCCAGTACTTC. Translated, it gives CASSFALAVETQYF.

This clonotype showed up many times. The genes are TRBV12-3 or TRBV12-4 and TRBJ2-3; D gene uncertain. This CDR3 contains 15 residues. The V and J ends lost 6 bases and 0 bases respectively, with 13 bases between them. The CDR3 loop is CASRYRRASTDTQYF. CDR3 coding DNA: TGTGCCAGCAGGTACAGACGTGCTAGCACAGATACGCAGTATTTT.

This clonotype occurred many times. The chain employs TRBV20-1 and TRBJ2-7, with 14 bases fitting TRBD2. This CDR3 has 14 residues. J lost 6 bases, V lost 5 bases, and 6 bases had no gene match. Germline V CDR1 and CDR2: DFQATT, SNEGSKA (reference sequence). In DNA form, the CDR3 reads TGCAGTGCTTCGGGACTAGCGGGAGCTTTCGAGCAGTACTTC. Translated, it gives CSASGLAGAFEQYF.

This clonotype turned up a few times. The rearrangement links TRBV28 to TRBJ1-1; D is perhaps TRBD1 (5 bases). The CDR3 spans 16 residues. The germline gives CDR1 MDHEN, CDR2 SYDVKM. The V end lost 1 base, the J end lost 4 bases, and 16 bases lay between the germline ends. The CDR3 here is CASSLSWHRTITEAFF. The DNA of the CDR3 is TGTGCCAGCAGTTTATCATGGCACAGGACGATCACTGAAGCTTTCTTT. Filled out from reference TRBV28 and TRBJ1-1, the complete variable domain reads DVKVTQSSRYLVKRTGEKVFLECVQDMDHENMFWYRQDPGLGLRLIYFSYDVKMKEKGDIPEGYSVSREKKERFSLILESASTNQTSMYLCASSLSWHRTITEAFFGQGTRLTVV.

This clonotype was seen a few times. The gene calls are TRBV12-3 or TRBV12-4 and TRBJ1-5; D is undetermined. V lost 4 bases and J lost 1, with 8 bases in between. There are 14 residues in the CDR3. In DNA, the CDR3 is TGTGCCAGCAGTTCCGACACCAGCAATCAGCCCCAGCATTTT. It codes for CASSSDTSNQPQHF.

This clonotype was recorded many times. The V and J genes are TRBV10-3 and TRBJ2-5; D is unresolved. The CDR3 is made up of 14 amino acids. V was clipped by 3 bases and J by 5 bases, with 13 bases between them. Germline loops: CDR1 ENHRY, CDR2 SYGVKD. The CDR3 is CAISDPTTTETQYF. For the CDR3, the DNA is TGTGCCATCAGTGACCCAACGACCACTGAGACCCAGTACTTC.